The 8 T cell receptor beta chains presented below share a single source sample, sequenced in a study of blood T cells in healthy people across ages. A J-beta primer mix and a sample-barcoded 5' primer were used in a second PCR of about 6 to 12 cycles. TCRdb re-analysed the 5' RACE reads in MiXCR, keeping a single row per CDR3 protein. This table has 500,000 to 650,000 distinct CDR3 sequences, about 28% appearing once. The same data also contributed to another study, on T cells of mothers and their children.

The specimen was blood. These receptor sequences come from a boy aged 2-9 years in good health.

The chain couples TRBV15 to TRBJ2-3; TRBD2 aligns across 14 bases. Per the germline V gene, CDR1 is LNHNV and CDR2 is YYDKDF (reference sequence). V was clipped by 0 bases and J by 0 bases; unmatched bases: 5. This CDR3 region has 19 residues. The CDR3 nucleotides read TGTGCCACCAGCAGAGATATGGGACTAGCGGGGGAGAGCACAGATACGCAGTATTTT. Protein sequence: CATSRDMGLAGESTDTQYF.

J is TRBJ2-3 and V is TRBV12-3 or TRBV12-4; weak D call: TRBD1 (5 bases). Trimming cost V 10 bases and J 2 bases, with 16 bases left between them. CDR3 length: 14 amino acids. CDR3 sequence reads: CATVDTRITDTQYF. The CDR3, as DNA: TGTGCCACCGTGGACACCCGAATCACAGATACGCAGTATTTT.

This chain links TRBV21-1 with TRBJ2-1; TRBD1 is the table's D call and was not checked against the DNA. TRBV21-1 is classified as a pseudogene. This CDR3 is built from 20 residues. The CDR3 DNA reads as TGTGCCAGCAGCAAAGGCCCAACCGCCTATGGGACAGGGGAAGCAAATGAGCAGTTCTTC. Protein sequence: CASSKGPTAYGTGEANEQFF.

This clonotype was seen a few times. The chain combines TRBV5-1 with TRBJ2-5; either TRBD1 or TRBD2 may supply D (5 bases each). The end of the DNA aligns better with TRBJ2-7, so the J call may be wrong. This CDR3 is 15 amino acids long. Germline V gives CDR1 SGHRS, CDR2 YFSETQ. In DNA, the CDR3 is TGCGCCAGCAGCTTAGGGGACGCGAGCTCCTACGAGCAGTACTTC. It is translated as CASSLGDASSYEQYF.

This clonotype was detected a few times. The V gene is TRBV20-1, the J gene TRBJ2-3, with 10 bases matching TRBD2. Trimming at V came to 0 bases and at J to 6 bases, leaving 6 bases not matched to a gene. Germline V gene data show CDR1 as DFQATT and CDR2 as SNEGSKA (reference sequence). The CDR3 loop spans 15 amino acids. This CDR3 is CSARDSLAGVDTQYF. The CDR3 bases are TGCAGTGCTAGAGATAGCCTAGCGGGGGTGGATACGCAGTATTTT.

This clonotype was recorded a few times. The chain employs TRBV7-2 and TRBJ2-1, with TRBD2 matching 9 bases. With V trimmed by 5 bases and J by 2 bases, 7 bases remained unmatched. The CDR3 consists of 16 residues. Germline V gene data show CDR1 as SGHTA and CDR2 as FQGNSA. The DNA for the CDR3 is TGTGCCAGCAGCGCGGGTTTAGCGGGGGCCTACAATGAGCAGTTCTTC. It codes for CASSAGLAGAYNEQFF.

The rearrangement uses TRBV6-5 and TRBJ2-3; TRBD2 aligns across 13 bases. The V gene's germline CDR1 is MNHEY and CDR2 SVGAGI. With 6 bases clipped from V and 4 bases from J, the junction kept 7 bases outside the gene matches. The CDR3 sequence is 16 residues long. Here the CDR3 reads CASRLLAGGRADTQYF. The CDR3 DNA sequence: TGTGCCAGCAGACTACTAGCGGGGGGGCGCGCAGATACGCAGTATTTT.

Only a few counts were recorded for this clonotype. This rearrangement joins TRBV4-3 to TRBJ2-5; perhaps TRBD1 as D (5 bases). The J call may be faulty, since TRBJ2-1 better matches the DNA end. Germline V gives CDR1 LGHNA, CDR2 YSLEER. The CDR3 is 15 residues long. The CDR3 region is CASSQGMGLIWEQFF. As DNA, the CDR3 is TGCGCCAGCAGCCAAGGGATGGGGCTCATATGGGAGCAGTTCTTC.